The 26 T cell receptor beta chains in this list originate from one sample, sequenced in a study of T cell changes during pregnancy in multiple sclerosis. Profiling relied on immunoSEQ multiplex PCR, and the TCRdb table lists in-frame clones only, not all of them. In the table there are 50,000 or so clones, over 80% of which are singletons. The sample in question was CD8+ T cells from peripheral blood mononuclear cells, obtained after pregnancy. The receptors were gathered from a female donor with multiple sclerosis, enrolled in a pregnancy study.

This clone was observed a handful of times. The chain joins TRBV10-2 to TRBJ2-7; no firm D call. The CDR3 is 12 amino acids. V lost 4 bases, J lost 4 bases, and 8 bases lay in between. Germline CDR1 reads WSHSY; CDR2 reads SAAADI. The CDR3 protein is CASSASGYEQYF. The DNA for the CDR3 is TGCGCCAGCAGTGCCTCCGGGTACGAGCAGTACTTC.

The chain uses TRBV9 and TRBJ1-2; perhaps TRBD1 as D (6 bases). V lost 3 bases, J lost 1 base, and 37 bases lay in between. Germline CDR1 SGDLS, CDR2 YYNGEE. The CDR3 length is 23 residues. The CDR3 loop is CASSDPIGGARISARGHNYGYTF. The CDR3 nucleotides are TGTGCCAGCAGCGATCCAATAGGGGGGGCCCGTATATCGGCCAGAGGACATAACTATGGCTACACCTTC.

This CDR3 is CAWSVGAEQYF. The CDR3 DNA reads TGTGCCTGGAGCGTTGGGGCCGAGCAGTACTTC. V is TRBV30 and J is TRBJ2-7; D possibly corresponds to TRBD1 (5 bases). Trimming shortened V by 3 bases and J by 6 bases, and 9 bases separated the two germline ends. CDR1 GTSNPN and CDR2 SVGIG come from the germline V gene (reference sequence). The CDR3 extends over 11 amino acids. Based on the CDR3 plus reference TRBV30 and TRBJ2-7, the full variable domain is SQTIHQWPATLVQPVGSPLSLECTVEGTSNPNLYWYRQAAGRGLQLLFYSVGIGQISSEVPQNLSASRPQDRQFILSSKKLLLSDSGFYLCAWSVGAEQYFGPGTRLTVT.

The rearrangement joins TRBV29-1 to TRBJ2-2, with 9 positions matching TRBD1. Germline CDR1 reads SQVTM; CDR2 reads ANQGSEA. J gave up 1 base and V 5 bases, and 8 bases lay outside the gene matches. CDR3 size: 16 residues. In nucleotides, the CDR3 is TGCAGCGTTCTCAAATGGGGACAGGGGAACACCGGGGAGCTGTTTTTT. It specifies CSVLKWGQGNTGELFF.

The genes are TRBV6-1 and TRBJ2-1, with D perhaps TRBD2 (6 bases). The V gene lost 3 bases and the J gene lost 1 base, with 7 bases spanning the gap. Germline V gene sequence: CDR1 MNHNS, CDR2 SASEGT. The CDR3 length is 14 residues. The CDR3 protein is CASSDGGSYNEQFF. In nucleotides, the CDR3 is TGTGCCAGCAGTGACGGGGGTTCCTACAATGAGCAGTTCTTC.

The CDR3 nucleotides are TGTGCCAGCAGCCCCTACGCGGGGACGGTGACTGGAAACACCATATATTTT. It yields the protein CASSPYAGTVTGNTIYF. This chain links TRBV7-6 with TRBJ1-3, with D perhaps matching TRBD1 (5 bases). V was cut by 5 bases and J by 2 bases, with 19 bases left in between. CDR3 size: 17 residues. Germline V gene lookup returns CDR1 SGHVS and CDR2 FNYEAQ.

V is TRBV5-4 and J is TRBJ2-7; 7 bases are a match to TRBD1. The ends lost 0 bases at V and 1 base at J; junction bases unmatched: 4. The germline V gene encodes CDR1 SGHNT and CDR2 YYREEE (reference sequence). The length of the CDR3 is 15 residues. Here the CDR3 reads CASSLAGQASYEQYF. In DNA, the CDR3 is TGTGCCAGCAGCTTGGCCGGACAGGCGTCCTACGAGCAGTACTTC.

This chain connects TRBV15 to TRBJ1-2; the match to TRBD1 covers 9 bases. CDR1 is LNHNV, CDR2 YYDKDF, per germline (reference sequence). Trimming cost V 5 bases and J 5 bases; bases outside gene matches: 6. This CDR3 has 14 amino acids. The CDR3 sequence is CATSGGQGIYGYTF. The CDR3 region has the DNA TGTGCCACCAGCGGGGGACAGGGAATATATGGCTACACCTTC.

The chain links TRBV6-5 to TRBJ1-1, with 11 bases fitting TRBD1. CDR1 is MNHEY and CDR2 is SVGAGI in the germline V gene. J gave up 8 bases and V 2 bases, and 4 bases lay outside the gene matches. The CDR3 contains 14 residues. In DNA form, the CDR3 reads TGTGCCAGCAGTTACCTGGACAGGGGGCTGGAAGCTTTCTTT. Translated, it gives CASSYLDRGLEAFF.

The rearrangement links TRBV10-1 to TRBJ2-7; a weak D match, TRBD1 (6 bases). CDR3 length: 13 amino acids. The germline gives CDR1 WNHNN, CDR2 SYGVQD (reference sequence). V lost 4 bases to trimming and J lost 4 bases, with 11 bases between them. The chain's CDR3 is CASSALDSYEQYF. Written as DNA, the CDR3 is TGCGCCAGCAGTGCATTGGACAGTTACGAGCAGTACTTC.

J is TRBJ1-1 and V is TRBV9; D possibly corresponds to TRBD1 (5 bases). The CDR3 covers 13 residues. Germline V gene sequence: CDR1 SGDLS, CDR2 YYNGEE. V lost 0 bases to trimming and J lost 5 bases, with 8 bases between them. CDR3 region: CASSVGKGTEAFF. The CDR3 DNA is TGTGCCAGCAGCGTAGGAAAGGGGACTGAAGCTTTCTTT.

The J gene is TRBJ1-3, the V gene TRBV13; TRBD1 is a possible D gene (5 bases). Trimming removed 7 bases at V and 0 bases at J, with 13 bases between. Germline V CDR1 and CDR2: PRHDT, FYEKMQ (reference sequence). The CDR3 contains 15 residues. The CDR3 coding sequence is TGTGCCAGCAAAGGGCAGGGCCCCTCTGGAAACACCATATATTTT. It specifies CASKGQGPSGNTIYF. Full variable domain (missing parts from reference TRBV13 and TRBJ1-3): AAGVIQSPRHLIKEKRETATLKCYPIPRHDTVYWYQQGPGQDPQFLISFYEKMQSDKGSIPDRFSAQQFSDYHSELNMSSLELGDSALYFCASKGQGPSGNTIYFGEGSWLTVV.

V usage is TRBV11-2 and J usage is TRBJ2-7; TRBD1 is a possible D gene (7 bases). Germline loops: CDR1 SGHAT, CDR2 FQNNGV. The ends were cut back, 6 bases at V and 0 bases at J, with 12 bases in the middle. The CDR3 spans 14 residues. CDR3 amino acids: CASRDREVSYEQYF. Written as DNA, the CDR3 is TGTGCCAGCAGAGACAGGGAGGTCTCCTACGAGCAGTACTTC.

This chain uses TRBV6-6 with TRBJ2-5, with 7 bases aligning to TRBD2. Germline CDR1 and CDR2: MNHNY and SVGAGI (reference sequence). The trim removed 6 bases at V and 9 bases at J, leaving 16 bases unmatched. This CDR3 has 15 amino acids. This CDR3 is CASRDLADRVAAQYF. The CDR3 nucleotides are TGTGCCAGCAGGGACCTAGCGGACCGGGTCGCGGCCCAGTACTTC.

This chain uses TRBV13 with TRBJ2-2, with 7 bases lining up with TRBD1. V trimming: 3 bases; J trimming: 2 bases; junction bases outside the gene matches: 3. This CDR3 is 15 amino acids long. The germline gives CDR1 PRHDT, CDR2 FYEKMQ (reference sequence). For the CDR3, the DNA is TGTGCCAGCAGCTTCAGGGGGTTAAACACCGGGGAGCTGTTTTTT. Protein sequence: CASSFRGLNTGELFF.

The V and J genes are TRBV13 and TRBJ2-7; 9 bases are shared with TRBD1. This CDR3 region has 12 residues. Germline-derived CDR1 and CDR2 are PRHDT and FYEKMQ (reference sequence). V lost 5 bases, J lost 12 bases, and 8 bases stayed unmatched. The CDR3: CASSLPGTGPYF. CDR3 bases: TGTGCCAGCAGCCTTCCCGGGACAGGGCCGTACTTC.

The CDR3 is CASSEAAGLSYNEQFF. Here the CDR3 DNA reads TGTGCCAGCAGTGAAGCGGCGGGGCTATCCTACAATGAGCAGTTCTTC. The chain has TRBV6-1 and TRBJ2-1, with D perhaps matching TRBD2 (6 bases). V was shortened by 0 bases and J by 1 base, with 10 bases between the two germline ends. From germline, CDR1 is MNHNS and CDR2 SASEGT. CDR3 length: 16 amino acids.

CDR3 coding DNA: TGTGCCAGCAGTGAAATTAGGTCAGGGGGTGAGCAGTTCTTC. Translation: CASSEIRSGGEQFF. The chain carries TRBV6-1 and TRBJ2-1; 7 bases are a match to TRBD1. CDR3 length: 14 amino acids. Trimming took 2 bases from V and 9 from J; bases not matched to a gene: 7. Germline lookup yields CDR1 MNHNS and CDR2 SASEGT.

The chain is built from TRBV6-1 and TRBJ1-1; no firm D call. V was shortened by 8 bases and J by 0 bases, with 10 bases between the two germline ends. This CDR3 region has 13 residues. Germline values: CDR1 MNHNS, CDR2 SASEGT. The DNA of the CDR3 is TGTGCCAGCTGCGAAAGCATGAACACTGAAGCTTTCTTT. Translating it yields CASCESMNTEAFF.

This rearrangement joins TRBV27 to TRBJ1-3, with 9 bases aligning to TRBD1. Germline-derived CDR1 and CDR2 are MNHEY and SMNVEV (reference sequence). V was clipped by 7 bases and J by 8 bases; unmatched bases: 6. The CDR3 spans 13 residues. The chain's CDR3 is CASKQGAADTIYF. DNA for the CDR3: TGTGCCAGCAAACAGGGGGCTGCAGACACCATATATTTT.

This chain uses TRBV11-2 with TRBJ1-2; D not certain. The CDR3 totals 14 residues. V was trimmed by 1 base and J by 1 base, leaving 7 bases between them. Germline V gene data show CDR1 as SGHAT and CDR2 as FQNNGV. The CDR3, as DNA: TGTGCCAGCAGCTTAGGTCGGAGTAACTATGGCTACACCTTC. The encoded protein is CASSLGRSNYGYTF.

The chain recombines TRBV9 with TRBJ2-5, with TRBD1 as a possible D gene (6 bases). The V gene's germline CDR1 is SGDLS and CDR2 YYNGEE. The V and J ends lost 3 bases and 0 bases respectively, with 12 bases between them. This CDR3 region has 15 residues. CDR3 sequence: CASSADGTHQETQYF. CDR3 nucleotides: TGTGCCAGCAGCGCTGACGGGACACACCAAGAGACCCAGTACTTC.

Only one count was recorded for this clone. Mismatch with germline at one junction end may stem from a read error. This CDR3 is CASSYSTGLYDYTF. DNA for the CDR3: TGTGCCAGCAGTTACTCGACAGGCCTGTATGACTACACCTTC. J is TRBJ1-2 and V is TRBV6-5; tentatively, D is TRBD1 (6 bases). The CDR3 length is 14 residues. CDR1 MNHEY and CDR2 SVGAGI come from the germline V gene.

V gene TRBV2 combines with J gene TRBJ1-2, with 7 bases lining up with TRBD1. CDR1 and CDR2 (germline): SNHLY, FYNNEI. With V trimmed by 7 bases and J by 7 bases, 9 bases remained unmatched. This CDR3 is built from 13 residues. The CDR3 loop reads CASNDGQVPGYTF. CDR3 in DNA: TGTGCCAGCAATGACGGACAGGTCCCTGGCTACACCTTC.

DNA of the CDR3: TGTGCCATCAGTGAATCGGGGGGAGACTACACCTTC. Its translation is CAISESGGDYTF. The chain couples TRBV10-3 to TRBJ1-2; possibly TRBD1 for D (5 bases). The CDR3 contains 12 residues. Germline CDR1 and CDR2: ENHRY and SYGVKD. Trimming shortened V by 3 bases and J by 10 bases, and 12 bases separated the two germline ends.

The CDR3 DNA sequence: TGTGCCAGCAGCCCGGTCGGGGTTGAAGCTTTCTTT. Amino acids: CASSPVGVEAFF. The chain has TRBV7-3 and TRBJ1-1; D not resolved. Trimming left V 5 bases short and J 7 bases short, with 11 bases between. Germline V gives CDR1 SGHTA, CDR2 FQGTGA. The CDR3 covers 12 residues.